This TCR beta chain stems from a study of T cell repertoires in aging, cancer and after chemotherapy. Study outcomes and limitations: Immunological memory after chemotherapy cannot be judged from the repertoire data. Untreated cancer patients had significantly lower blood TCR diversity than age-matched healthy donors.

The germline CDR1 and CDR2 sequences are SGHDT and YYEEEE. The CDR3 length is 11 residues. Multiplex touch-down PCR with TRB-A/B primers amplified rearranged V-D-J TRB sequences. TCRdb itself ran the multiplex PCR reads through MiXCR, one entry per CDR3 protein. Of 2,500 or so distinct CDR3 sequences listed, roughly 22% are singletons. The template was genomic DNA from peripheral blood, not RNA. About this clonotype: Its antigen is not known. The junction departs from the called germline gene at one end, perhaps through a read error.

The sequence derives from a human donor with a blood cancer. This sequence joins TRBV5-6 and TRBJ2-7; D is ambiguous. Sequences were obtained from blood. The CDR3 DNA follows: TGCGCCAGCATCTTGGCGAGCGAGCAGTACTTC. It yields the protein CASILASEQYF.